This entry lists 19 T cell receptor beta chains sequenced from one sample in a study of blood T cell repertoires in COVID-19. Using immunoSEQ multiplex PCR, the repertoire was profiled, and TCRdb retains in-frame clones only, with some absent. The sample includes 200,000 to 250,000 clones, roughly 88% of them seen just once. Material: peripheral blood. The source of these receptors is a man aged 45 to 65 with active or convalescent COVID-19.

V is TRBV5-6 and J is TRBJ1-5; 8 bases line up with TRBD1. The germline gives CDR1 SGHDT, CDR2 YYEEEE. V was pared by 3 bases and J by 3 bases, with 5 bases of the junction left unmatched. This CDR3 comprises 15 residues. The CDR3 coding sequence is TGTGCCAGCAGCTGGGGGACAGGTCTCAATCAGCCCCAGCATTTT. It translates to CASSWGTGLNQPQHF.

V gene TRBV27 combines with J gene TRBJ2-7; D is perhaps TRBD2 (5 bases). CDR1 and CDR2 from the germline V gene are MNHEY and SMNVEV (reference sequence). The CDR3 contains 15 residues. Trimming took 5 bases from V and 4 from J, leaving 18 bases between them. This CDR3 is CASSPTRTGKYEQYF. For the CDR3, the DNA is TGTGCCAGCAGTCCAACTAGGACCGGTAAATACGAGCAGTACTTC.

The genes are TRBV7-8 and TRBJ2-2; 8 bases align to TRBD1. The CDR3 loop spans 15 amino acids. V lost 4 bases, J lost 6 bases, and 7 bases stayed unmatched. Looked up from germline, CDR1 is SGHVS and CDR2 is FQNEAQ. CDR3: CASSYLGQGAGELFF. Written as DNA, the CDR3 is TGTGCCAGCAGCTACCTAGGACAGGGCGCCGGGGAGCTGTTTTTT.

The chain combines TRBV7-9 with TRBJ2-1; the match to TRBD1 covers 9 bases. CDR3 length equals 13 residues. CDR1 is SEHNR and CDR2 is FQNEAQ in the germline V gene (reference sequence). Written as DNA, the CDR3 is TGTGCGACCGGGACAGGGTCCTACAATGAGCAGTTCTTC. Amino acids: CATGTGSYNEQFF.

V and J are TRBV5-1 and TRBJ2-1; D is perhaps TRBD2 (7 bases). The CDR3 contains 16 residues. Per the germline V gene, CDR1 is SGHRS and CDR2 is YFSETQ. V gave up 0 bases and J gave up 4 bases, with 14 bases separating them. CDR3 in DNA: TGCGCCAGCAGCTTGGGGGGGGGCGAGCCTTACAATGAGCAGTTCTTC. Amino acid sequence: CASSLGGGEPYNEQFF.

V is TRBV2 and J is TRBJ1-5; TRBD1 agrees at 9 bases. CDR3 size: 15 residues. V dropped 4 bases and J dropped 4; count of bases not matched to a gene: 5. The germline gives CDR1 SNHLY, CDR2 FYNNEI. CDR3 in DNA: TGTGCCAGCAGTGTGGAGGGACAGGGAAATCAGCCCCAGCATTTT. Translation gives CASSVEGQGNQPQHF.

A few counts support this clone. This chain links TRBV30 with TRBJ2-1, with D perhaps TRBD2 (7 bases). V was shortened by 0 bases and J by 0 bases, with 15 bases between the two germline ends. There are 17 residues in the CDR3. Germline-derived CDR1 and CDR2 are GTSNPN and SVGIG (reference sequence). In nucleotides, the CDR3 is TGTGCCTGGAGTGTACTCTACAGGGAGGGCTCCTACAATGAGCAGTTCTTC. Its translation: CAWSVLYREGSYNEQFF.

V and J are TRBV7-2 and TRBJ2-5; D unclear. CDR3 length: 16 residues. The germline V gene encodes CDR1 SGHTA and CDR2 FQGNSA. V was pared by 5 bases and J by 5 bases, with 21 bases between. The CDR3 DNA reads TGTGCCAGCAGCCCTGGTCCCGATAGTGTTGAGGAGACCCAGTACTTC. Its translation is CASSPGPDSVEETQYF.

This chain links TRBV5-1 with TRBJ1-3; possible D gene TRBD1, 6 bases. V lost 3 bases and J lost 4, with 11 bases in between. The CDR3 contains 14 residues. The germline gives CDR1 SGHRS, CDR2 YFSETQ. The CDR3 DNA sequence: TGCGCCAGCAGCTCTCAGGGGACAGGAAACACCATATATTTT. It is translated as CASSSQGTGNTIYF.

This rearrangement joins TRBV5-4 to TRBJ2-3; 14 nucleotides line up with TRBD2. Trimming at V came to 4 bases and at J to 1 base, leaving 8 bases not matched to a gene. Germline CDR1 SGHNT, CDR2 YYREEE (reference sequence). There are 18 residues in the CDR3. The CDR3: CASSNGLAGGRGTDTQYF. The CDR3 bases are TGTGCCAGCAGCAATGGACTAGCGGGGGGCCGAGGCACAGATACGCAGTATTTT.

The chain couples TRBV6-2 or TRBV6-3 to TRBJ2-1; D possibly corresponds to TRBD2 (5 bases). Trimming took off 7 bases at V and 3 bases at J, with 13 bases between the two ends. The V gene's germline CDR1 is MNHEY and CDR2 SVGEGT. The CDR3 extends over 14 amino acids. The CDR3 nucleotides are TGTGCCAGCACCCCTGGAGGCAGCTACAATGAGCAGTTCTTC. It yields the protein CASTPGGSYNEQFF.

The rearrangement links TRBV10-2 to TRBJ2-1, with 7 bases that match TRBD1. Germline V gene sequence: CDR1 WSHSY, CDR2 SAAADI. The junction had 9 bases not matched to a gene; V was cut back by 10 bases and J by 6 bases. The CDR3 runs to 13 residues. CDR3 DNA: TGCGCCACAAATGGACAGGCTAGCAATGAGCAGTTCTTC. Protein sequence: CATNGQASNEQFF.

This clone was seen once. This rearrangement joins TRBV3-1 (or the pseudogene TRBV3-2) to TRBJ1-2; the D is unclear. This CDR3 region has 13 residues. Germline CDR1 is LGHDT and CDR2 is YNNKEL (reference sequence). Between the trimmed V and J ends, which lost 1 base and 6 bases, there was a span of 9 bases. The CDR3, as DNA: TGTGCCAGCAGCCAAGGCCGAGGGAATGGCTACACCTTC. It is translated as CASSQGRGNGYTF.

The genes are TRBV20-1 and TRBJ2-1; 8 bases agree with TRBD2. Germline V gene data show CDR1 as DFQATT and CDR2 as SNEGSKA (reference sequence). This CDR3 is 15 amino acids long. J gave up 3 bases and V 3 bases, and 7 bases lay outside the gene matches. The CDR3 region is CSASSWSGSYNEQFF. As DNA, the CDR3 is TGCAGTGCTAGTAGTTGGAGCGGGAGCTACAATGAGCAGTTCTTC.

The rearrangement links TRBV7-2 to TRBJ2-2, with 14 bases aligning to TRBD2. CDR3 length: 18 amino acids. With V trimmed by 5 bases and J by 7 bases, 12 bases remained unmatched. Germline loops: CDR1 SGHTA, CDR2 FQGNSA. The CDR3 region has the DNA TGTGCCAGCAGCCCCCCCTTGGGACTAGCGGGAGTTAGCGGGGAGCTGTTTTTT. The encoded protein is CASSPPLGLAGVSGELFF.

The V gene is TRBV6-5, the J gene TRBJ1-5; a weak D match, TRBD1 (5 bases). This CDR3 is built from 13 residues. CDR1 MNHEY and CDR2 SVGAGI come from the germline V gene. V was pared by 7 bases and J by 3 bases, with 10 bases between. CDR3 in amino acids: CASITGPNQPQHF. CDR3 nucleotides: TGTGCCAGCATTACAGGTCCCAATCAGCCCCAGCATTTT.

The CDR3 DNA follows: TGCGCCAGCAGCCAACCCCCGGGTAGCGGGAGCTCCTACGAGCAGTACTTC. As protein: CASSQPPGSGSSYEQYF. The chain recombines TRBV4-1 with TRBJ2-7, with TRBD2 identical over 9 bases. This CDR3 comprises 17 residues. Germline V gene lookup returns CDR1 MGHRA and CDR2 YSYEKL. Losses at the gene ends were 2 bases for V and 0 bases for J; bases not matched to a gene: 8.

The rearrangement joins TRBV6-2 or TRBV6-3 to TRBJ1-5, with 7 bases identical to TRBD1. CDR3 length: 15 amino acids. V shed 5 bases, J shed 1 base, and the junction held 5 bases outside the gene matches. Germline V gene data show CDR1 as MNHEY and CDR2 as SVGEGT. CDR3 sequence reads: CASSPTGESNQPQHF. The CDR3 nucleotides are TGTGCCAGCAGTCCCACAGGGGAAAGCAATCAGCCCCAGCATTTT.

The rearrangement uses TRBV2 and TRBJ2-7, with D tentatively TRBD2 (5 bases). CDR1 SNHLY and CDR2 FYNNEI come from the germline V gene. The V gene lost 8 bases and the J gene lost 5 bases, with 16 bases spanning the gap. The CDR3 is made up of 13 amino acids. The CDR3 loop reads CASGVAGNDEQYV. The DNA of the CDR3 is TGTGCCAGCGGGGTCGCGGGTAACGACGAGCAGTACGTC.